What follows are 28 T cell receptor beta chains derived from one specimen sequenced in a study of blood T cell repertoires in COVID-19. Here immunoSEQ multiplex PCR was the method, and the copy in TCRdb shows in-frame clones only, minus some. The table lists some 19,000 clones, 75% to 90% of them singletons. The sequencing sample was made of peripheral blood. The receptors derive from a man older than 75 with acute or convalescent COVID-19.

This clone is a singleton in its sample. V is TRBV7-2 and J is TRBJ2-4, with a weak D call TRBD2 (5 bases). The length of the CDR3 is 15 residues. Trimming left V 1 base short and J 6 bases short, with 13 bases between. Germline CDR1 reads SGHTA; CDR2 reads FQGNSA. CDR3: CASSLGGGFGNIQYF. CDR3 coding DNA: TGTGCCAGCAGCTTAGGAGGAGGTTTTGGAAACATTCAGTACTTC.

This chain uses TRBV6-1 with TRBJ1-5, with a possible D match to TRBD1 (6 bases). Trimming stripped 2 bases from V and 16 bases from J, with 18 bases between. The germline CDR1 and CDR2 sequences are MNHNS and SASEGT. CDR3 size: 13 residues. DNA of the CDR3: TGTGCCAGCAGTGAATTTTCGGCAGGGGCAGTACATTTT. Protein sequence: CASSEFSAGAVHF.

V usage is TRBV10-2 and J usage is TRBJ2-3; D perhaps matches TRBD2 (6 bases). The CDR3 is 16 amino acids. Per germline, CDR1 WSHSY and CDR2 SAAADI. Trimming removed 0 bases at V and 3 bases at J, with 13 bases between. CDR3 bases: TGCGCCAGCAGTGAGTCAGGGCGGGGTCTAACAGATACGCAGTATTTT. Its protein is CASSESGRGLTDTQYF.

The J gene is TRBJ1-5, the V gene TRBV15; D might be TRBD1 (5 bases). V was pared by 4 bases and J by 6 bases, with 16 bases between. There are 15 residues in the CDR3. Per the germline V gene, CDR1 is LNHNV and CDR2 is YYDKDF (reference sequence). The CDR3 DNA sequence: TGTGCCACCAGCAAAACCAGGGTACTGAGTCAGCCCCAGCATTTT. Translation: CATSKTRVLSQPQHF.

This chain joins TRBV7-9 and TRBJ1-4; D is possibly TRBD1 (5 bases). Per germline, CDR1 SEHNR and CDR2 FQNEAQ (reference sequence). V lost 2 bases and J 4 bases, leaving 11 bases between the germline ends. The CDR3 covers 15 residues. The CDR3 spells CASSLRQRNNEKLFF. CDR3 bases: TGTGCCAGCAGCTTAAGACAGCGAAATAATGAAAAACTGTTTTTT.

V and J are TRBV7-2 and TRBJ1-2; 10 bases line up with TRBD1. The V gene end was trimmed by 2 bases and the J gene end by 8 bases; junction bases not matched to a gene: 8. The CDR3 totals 15 residues. The germline V gene has CDR1 SGHTA and CDR2 FQGNSA. The CDR3 DNA reads as TGTGCCAGCAGCTTAACAGACAGGGGGCGCGTAGGCTACACCTTC. It is translated as CASSLTDRGRVGYTF.

V is TRBV6-5 and J is TRBJ1-1; 7 positions match TRBD1. The ends lost 4 bases at V and 3 bases at J; junction bases unmatched: 8. CDR3 size: 15 residues. The germline gives CDR1 MNHEY, CDR2 SVGAGI. The CDR3 bases are TGTGCCAGCAGTTTCCGGACAGGATGGTACACTGAAGCTTTCTTT. Encoded protein: CASSFRTGWYTEAFF.

The V and J genes are TRBV12-5 and TRBJ1-2; the match to TRBD1 covers 9 bases. The CDR3 extends over 15 amino acids. Trimming removed 4 bases from V and 5 bases from J; junction bases left unmatched: 8. CDR1 LGHNT and CDR2 FRNRAP come from the germline V gene. Here the CDR3 reads CASGYAGTGNYGYTF. DNA of the CDR3: TGTGCTAGTGGTTACGCCGGGACAGGGAATTATGGCTACACCTTC.

About this clone: It is likely a read error, because the conserved phenylalanine at the end of the CDR3 is missing. This sequence joins TRBV18 and TRBJ1-1; 9 bases agree with TRBD1. CDR3 length equals 16 residues. With 1 base clipped from V and 6 bases from J, the junction kept 9 bases outside the gene matches. Germline CDR1 reads KGHSH; CDR2 reads LQKENI. CDR3 bases: TGTGCCAGCTCACCACAGTCCCGGACAGGGGAGGCTGAAGCTTTCTTA. Its protein product is CASSPQSRTGEAEAFL.

The rearrangement uses TRBV27 and TRBJ1-2; possibly TRBD1 for D (5 bases). V lost 0 bases and J 4 bases, leaving 9 bases between the germline ends. Germline CDR1 and CDR2: MNHEY and SMNVEV (reference sequence). The CDR3 covers 14 residues. The CDR3 region has the DNA TGTGCCAGCAGTTTATCGGAGGGGCGCTATGGCTACACCTTC. Translating gives CASSLSEGRYGYTF.

This chain connects TRBV9 to TRBJ2-3; the match to TRBD2 covers 9 bases. This CDR3 has 15 residues. Germline V gives CDR1 SGDLS, CDR2 YYNGEE. Germline trimming cut 3 bases from V and 1 base from J; bases unmatched to any gene: 3. In nucleotides, the CDR3 is TGTGCCAGCAGCGGCGGGGGGGCAGGCACAGATACGCAGTATTTT. Encoded protein: CASSGGGAGTDTQYF.

This clone has only one observation. The chain is built from TRBV5-1 and TRBJ1-3; D is unresolved. V shed 4 bases and J shed 0 bases, with 8 bases lying between them. The CDR3 loop spans 14 amino acids. Germline assignment: CDR1 SGHRS and CDR2 YFSETQ. The CDR3 reads CASSPWSSGNTIYF. The CDR3 DNA is TGCGCCAGCAGCCCTTGGAGCTCTGGAAACACCATATATTTT. The whole variable domain, remainder taken from reference TRBV5-1 and TRBJ1-3, is KAGVTQTPRYLIKTRGQQVTLSCSPISGHRSVSWYQQTPGQGLQFLFEYFSETQRNKGNFPGRFSGRQFSNSRSEMNVSTLELGDSALYLCASSPWSSGNTIYFGEGSWLTVV.

CDR3 sequence reads: CAWSAGLETQYF. For the CDR3, the DNA is TGTGCCTGGAGTGCAGGGCTAGAGACCCAGTACTTC. The chain couples TRBV30 to TRBJ2-5; maybe TRBD1 (5 bases). The CDR3 consists of 12 residues. CDR1 GTSNPN and CDR2 SVGIG come from the germline V gene (reference sequence). Trimming cost V 1 base and J 4 bases, with 7 bases left between them.

The V and J genes are TRBV6-2 or TRBV6-3 and TRBJ2-1, with TRBD2 matching over 7 bases. This CDR3 contains 16 residues. The germline gives CDR1 MNHEY, CDR2 SVGEGT. V trimming: 0 bases; J trimming: 6 bases; junction bases outside the gene matches: 8. The CDR3 sequence: CASSYSQRGGLNEQFF. In DNA, the CDR3 is TGTGCCAGCAGTTACTCACAGCGGGGTGGGCTCAATGAGCAGTTCTTC.

The J gene is TRBJ2-2, the V gene TRBV7-6; 10 nucleotides line up with TRBD2. The CDR3 has 15 residues. Losses at the gene ends were 6 bases for V and 6 bases for J; bases not matched to a gene: 7. Germline V gene sequence: CDR1 SGHVS, CDR2 FNYEAQ. CDR3 sequence reads: CASSQLAGIPGELFF. The CDR3 DNA sequence: TGTGCCAGCAGTCAACTAGCGGGGATCCCCGGGGAGCTGTTTTTT.

The genes are TRBV12-3 or TRBV12-4 and TRBJ1-5, with unresolved D. The CDR3 has 13 amino acids. V was trimmed by 5 bases and J by 3 bases, leaving 8 bases between them. CDR3 coding DNA: TGTGCCAGCAGTCTAGACAACAATCAGCCCCAGCATTTT. Protein product: CASSLDNNQPQHF.

The V gene is TRBV9, the J gene TRBJ2-3; the D gene is possibly TRBD1 (5 bases). Trimming cost V 4 bases and J 5 bases, with 14 bases left between them. CDR1 SGDLS and CDR2 YYNGEE come from the germline V gene. The CDR3 is made up of 14 amino acids. The CDR3, as DNA: TGTGCCAGCAGCTTCAGCATAGGGGAAGATACGCAGTATTTT. It encodes CASSFSIGEDTQYF. Full variable domain (outside the CDR3, taken from reference TRBV9 and TRBJ2-3): DSGVTQTPKHLITATGQRVTLRCSPRSGDLSVYWYQQSLDQGLQFLIQYYNGEERAKGNILERFSAQQFPDLHSELNLSSLELGDSALYFCASSFSIGEDTQYFGPGTRLTVL.

The V and J genes are TRBV4-2 and TRBJ2-2; TRBD2 matches at 7 bases. V shed 2 bases, J shed 2 bases, and the junction held 11 bases outside the gene matches. Germline CDR1 LGHNA, CDR2 YNFKEQ. The CDR3 covers 18 residues. As DNA, the CDR3 is TGTGCCAGCAGCCAAAATCCGGCCGGGACTACAAACACCGGGGAGCTGTTTTTT. Protein sequence: CASSQNPAGTTNTGELFF.

The chain carries TRBV18 and TRBJ1-1; a weak D match, TRBD1 (6 bases). Trimming removed 2 bases from V and 11 bases from J, with 18 bases in between. Germline assignment: CDR1 KGHSH and CDR2 LQKENI. The CDR3 is made up of 14 amino acids. The CDR3 protein is CASSPAGVRRGAFF. CDR3 bases: TGTGCCAGCTCACCAGCAGGGGTCCGCAGAGGGGCTTTCTTT. Together with reference TRBV18 and TRBJ1-1, the CDR3 gives the full variable domain: NAGVMQNPRHLVRRRGQEARLRCSPMKGHSHVYWYRQLPEEGLKFMVYLQKENIIDESGMPKERFSAEFPKEGPSILRIQQVVRGDSAAYFCASSPAGVRRGAFFGQGTRLTVV.

V and J are TRBV4-1 and TRBJ2-5; 7 bases are a match to TRBD2. V shed 4 bases, J shed 2 bases, and the junction held 13 bases outside the gene matches. The CDR3 length is 17 residues. The germline CDR1 and CDR2 sequences are MGHRA and YSYEKL. The CDR3 reads CASSRIPSGLVQETQYF. DNA of the CDR3: TGCGCCAGCAGCCGGATACCCTCTGGACTAGTACAAGAGACCCAGTACTTC.

The chain couples TRBV3-1 (or the pseudogene TRBV3-2) to TRBJ1-4; 9 positions match TRBD1. The CDR3 has 14 amino acids. Germline trimming cut 5 bases from V and 5 bases from J; bases unmatched to any gene: 3. Looked up from germline, CDR1 is LGHDT and CDR2 is YNNKEL (reference sequence). The CDR3 reads CASSSQGANEKLFF. The DNA of the CDR3 is TGTGCCAGCAGCTCACAGGGGGCGAATGAAAAACTGTTTTTT.

The chain carries TRBV4-2 and TRBJ1-1, with D uncertain. CDR1 and CDR2 (germline): LGHNA, YNFKEQ. Trimming shortened V by 0 bases and J by 1 base, and 12 bases separated the two germline ends. CDR3 size: 16 residues. The DNA of the CDR3 is TGTGCCAGCAGCCAAGACTTCGAGGGAGGGAACACTGAAGCTTTCTTT. Its protein product is CASSQDFEGGNTEAFF.

The rearrangement uses TRBV2 and TRBJ1-4, with a tentative D call TRBD1 (5 bases). The CDR3 length is 15 residues. Trimming took off 7 bases at V and 7 bases at J, with 19 bases between the two ends. CDR1 is SNHLY, CDR2 FYNNEI, per germline. CDR3: CASKENGREGEKLFF. CDR3 DNA sequence: TGTGCCAGCAAAGAAAATGGCAGGGAGGGTGAAAAACTGTTTTTT. The full variable domain, with the rest looked up from reference TRBV2 and TRBJ1-4, is EPEVTQTPSHQVTQMGQEVILRCVPISNHLYFYWYRQILGQKVEFLVSFYNNEISEKSEIFDDQFSVERPDGSNFTLKIRSTKLEDSAMYFCASKENGREGEKLFFGSGTQLSVL.

The chain combines TRBV7-9 with TRBJ1-2; D may be TRBD1 (6 bases). This CDR3 spans 16 amino acids. The V end was cut by 4 bases, the J end by 8 bases, with 23 bases between. The germline V gene encodes CDR1 SEHNR and CDR2 FQNEAQ (reference sequence). The CDR3 region is CASSSARGSNPEGYTF. The DNA of the CDR3 is TGTGCCAGCAGCTCAGCCAGGGGATCGAATCCGGAAGGCTACACCTTC.

The genes are TRBV5-4 and TRBJ2-1, with a weak D call TRBD2 (5 bases). V lost 4 bases to trimming and J lost 0 bases, with 14 bases between them. In germline, CDR1 is SGHNT, CDR2 YYREEE (reference sequence). The CDR3 loop spans 16 amino acids. The CDR3 loop is CASSDISGASYNEQFF. CDR3 coding DNA: TGTGCCAGCAGCGATATAAGCGGTGCCTCCTACAATGAGCAGTTCTTC.

This clone has only a few counts. V usage is TRBV19 and J usage is TRBJ1-5; 8 nucleotides align to TRBD1. The CDR3 covers 15 residues. The germline V gene has CDR1 LNHDA and CDR2 SQIVND (reference sequence). J lost 2 bases, V lost 6 bases, and 6 bases had no gene match. The DNA for the CDR3 is TGTGCCAGTAGGGAATCGGGACAGGGCAATCAGCCCCAGCATTTT. Protein: CASRESGQGNQPQHF.

V and J are TRBV6-5 and TRBJ1-2; D gene ambiguous. Germline CDR1 reads MNHEY; CDR2 reads SVGAGI. The CDR3 is made up of 14 amino acids. Between the trimmed V and J ends, which lost 6 bases and 8 bases, there was a span of 19 bases. The CDR3 loop reads CASSPGVVGSGYTF. The CDR3, as DNA: TGTGCCAGCAGCCCCGGGGTGGTAGGGTCCGGCTACACCTTC.

The CDR3 reads CASSIGGAGQETQYF. The CDR3 nucleotides read TGCGCCAGCAGCATAGGGGGCGCGGGGCAAGAGACCCAGTACTTC. The chain employs TRBV5-1 and TRBJ2-5, with TRBD1 as a possible D gene (7 bases). This CDR3 contains 15 residues. The germline CDR1 and CDR2 sequences are SGHRS and YFSETQ. Trimming removed 4 bases at V and 2 bases at J, with 15 bases between.